Included here is one T cell receptor (beta chain) sequence, with context. V shed 3 bases, J shed 12 bases, and the junction held 4 bases outside the gene matches. The CDR3 is 13 residues long. Germline lookup yields CDR1 SNHLY and CDR2 FYNNEI. TCRdb's table, derived via immunoSEQ multiplex PCR, lists solely in-frame clones and lacks some. The sample includes 90,000 to 140,000 clones, roughly 79% of them seen just once. This sample is part of a study of blood T cell repertoires in COVID-19. Specimen: peripheral blood. The chain is built from TRBV2 and TRBJ1-6, with 8 bases aligning to TRBD1. The TCR sequence derives from a woman between 65 and 79 years old with acute or convalescent COVID-19. The CDR3 loop is CASSDRQGRPLHF. The CDR3 DNA reads TGTGCCAGCAGTGATCGACAGGGGAGACCCCTCCACTTT. The variable domain in full, with the rest retrieved from reference TRBV2 and TRBJ1-6, is EPEVTQTPSHQVTQMGQEVILRCVPISNHLYFYWYRQILGQKVEFLVSFYNNEISEKSEIFDDQFSVERPDGSNFTLKIRSTKLEDSAMYFCASSDRQGRPLHFGNGTRLTVT.